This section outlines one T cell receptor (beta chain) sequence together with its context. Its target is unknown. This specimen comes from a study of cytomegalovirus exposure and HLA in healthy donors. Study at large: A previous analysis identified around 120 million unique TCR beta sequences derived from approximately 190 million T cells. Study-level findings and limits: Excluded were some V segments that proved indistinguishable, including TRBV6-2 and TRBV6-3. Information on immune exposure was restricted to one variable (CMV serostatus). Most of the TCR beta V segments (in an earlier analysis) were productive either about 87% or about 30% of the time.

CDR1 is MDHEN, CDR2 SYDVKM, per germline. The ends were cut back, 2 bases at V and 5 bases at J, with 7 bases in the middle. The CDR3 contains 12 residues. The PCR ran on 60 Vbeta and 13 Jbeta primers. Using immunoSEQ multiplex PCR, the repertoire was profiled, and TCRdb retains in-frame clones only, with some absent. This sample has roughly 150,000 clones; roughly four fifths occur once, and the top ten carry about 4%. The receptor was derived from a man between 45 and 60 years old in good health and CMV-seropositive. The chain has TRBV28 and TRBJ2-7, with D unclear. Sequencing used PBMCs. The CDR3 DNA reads TGTGCCAGCAGTTTAATCGTCCACGAGCAGTACTTC. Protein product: CASSLIVHEQYF.